This TCR beta chain was captured by sequencing in a study of blood T cell repertoires in COVID-19. Original data processing: Reference gene primer amplification gave estimated nucleated cell counts. Sequencing was performed with immunoSEQ multiplex PCR; in TCRdb, only in-frame clones are kept and a portion is missing. D and trimming were read from the DNA, whereas the V and J calls and clone size are those reported in that table. Of fewer than 130,000 clones in the sample, approximately 62% were seen once. The CDR3 extends over 14 amino acids. J gave up 0 bases and V 4 bases, and 3 bases lay outside the gene matches. Germline CDR1 is SGHRS and CDR2 is YFSETQ.

Sample: peripheral blood. The V and J genes are TRBV5-1 and TRBJ2-7; TRBD1 matches at 8 bases. The sequence was obtained from a man aged 80 or over with acute or convalescent COVID-19. The CDR3 here is CASSTGQGSYEQYF. In nucleotides, the CDR3 is TGCGCCAGCAGCACCGGACAGGGCTCCTACGAGCAGTACTTC.